These 8 T cell receptor beta chains came from one sample sequenced in a study of cytotoxic CD8 clonotypes in ibrutinib-treated CLL. Generated by immunoSEQ multiplex PCR, the TCRdb table keeps only in-frame clones and is missing some. The table lists roughly 150,000 clones, around nine tenths of them singletons. The sample consisted of PBMCs, taken at disease progression, from a patient treated with ibrutinib. The receptors shown here come from a human donor with chronic lymphocytic leukemia.

The chain employs TRBV18 and TRBJ2-7, with D uncertain. The V end was cut by 2 bases, the J end by 6 bases, with 8 bases between. The CDR3 loop spans 12 amino acids. Germline V gene data show CDR1 as KGHSH and CDR2 as LQKENI. The CDR3 bases are TGTGCCAGCTCACCAGGCGAACCCGAGCAGTACTTC. This translates into CASSPGEPEQYF. The full variable domain, with the rest looked up from reference TRBV18 and TRBJ2-7, is NAGVMQNPRHLVRRRGQEARLRCSPMKGHSHVYWYRQLPEEGLKFMVYLQKENIIDESGMPKERFSAEFPKEGPSILRIQQVVRGDSAAYFCASSPGEPEQYFGPGTRLTVT.

This chain joins TRBV9 and TRBJ1-3, with D possibly matching TRBD1 (5 bases). Germline CDR1 and CDR2: SGDLS and YYNGEE. With 3 bases removed from V and 1 base from J, the gap between germline ends came to 14 bases. CDR3 length: 16 amino acids. CDR3: CASSGGVTLSGNTIYF. In DNA form, the CDR3 reads TGTGCCAGCAGCGGAGGGGTGACTCTGTCTGGAAACACCATATATTTT.

This sequence joins TRBV5-1 and TRBJ1-3; 8 nucleotides match TRBD1. V lost 3 bases to trimming and J lost 0 bases; unmatched junction nucleotides: 5. This CDR3 has 16 amino acids. Germline loops: CDR1 SGHRS, CDR2 YFSETQ. DNA for the CDR3: TGCGCCAGCAGCTCACAGGGGGGAAGCTCTGGAAACACCATATATTTT. Its protein is CASSSQGGSSGNTIYF.

The rearrangement joins TRBV29-1 to TRBJ2-3; 7 nucleotides line up with TRBD2. The length of the CDR3 is 12 residues. Germline CDR1 SQVTM, CDR2 ANQGSEA. CDR3 coding DNA: TGCGCCGCCCTAGCGGTTCCAGATACGCAGTATTTT. Translation: CAALAVPDTQYF.

The count of this clone is one. V is TRBV5-4 and J is TRBJ2-2; TRBD1 matches 9 bases. V was pared by 5 bases and J by 2 bases, with 7 bases of the junction left unmatched. The germline V gene has CDR1 SGHNT and CDR2 YYREEE (reference sequence). The CDR3 has 16 amino acids. The CDR3 coding sequence is TGTGCCAGCAGTTCCGGGACAGGGCTAAACACCGGGGAGCTGTTTTTT. Translation gives CASSSGTGLNTGELFF.

This clone was seen only once. The gene calls are TRBV19 and TRBJ1-1; D is unclear. The germline V and J ends were trimmed by 3 bases and 1 base, with 9 bases remaining between them. The CDR3 has 14 residues. CDR1 LNHDA and CDR2 SQIVND come from the germline V gene (reference sequence). The CDR3 here is CASSMGYENTEAFF. In nucleotides, the CDR3 is TGTGCCAGTAGTATGGGGTATGAGAACACTGAAGCTTTCTTT. The whole variable domain, filled in from reference TRBV19 and TRBJ1-1, reads DGGITQSPKYLFRKEGQNVTLSCEQNLNHDAMYWYRQDPGQGLRLIYYSQIVNDFQKGDIAEGYSVSREKKESFPLTVTSAQKNPTAFYLCASSMGYENTEAFFGQGTRLTVV.

The rearrangement uses TRBV2 and TRBJ2-4; D may be TRBD1 or TRBD2 (5 bases each). From germline, CDR1 is SNHLY and CDR2 FYNNEI. The CDR3 spans 17 residues. Trimming took 8 bases from V and 2 from J, leaving 22 bases between them. DNA of the CDR3: TGTGCCAGCGTCCCCACGGGTACAGGAGGTTCCAAAAACATTCAGTACTTC. This gives the protein CASVPTGTGGSKNIQYF.

The chain carries TRBV28 and TRBJ1-4; the D gene is possibly TRBD1 (5 bases). The CDR3 extends over 16 amino acids. V lost 7 bases to trimming and J lost 8 bases, with 23 bases between them. Germline lookup yields CDR1 MDHEN and CDR2 SYDVKM. CDR3 region: CASNGGSGWPREKLFF. The CDR3 nucleotides read TGTGCCAGCAATGGGGGGTCGGGTTGGCCGCGGGAAAAACTGTTTTTT.